One sample yielded the 11 T cell receptor beta chains listed below, sequenced in a study of T cells after yellow fever vaccination. TCRdb independently ran MiXCR on the 5' RACE reads; one entry per CDR3 protein. Of about 400,000 distinct CDR3 sequences listed, under 14% were seen once; the top ten hold 15% to 20%. The material was PBMCs, obtained on the day of the first yellow fever vaccination. These receptors all come from a man aged 18 to 30 who received the YFV17D yellow fever vaccine.

This clonotype has more than one count but fewer than ten. The chain combines TRBV5-4 with TRBJ2-1, with D possibly TRBD1 on 6 matching bases. This CDR3 has 16 amino acids. Trimming pared 10 bases from V and 2 bases from J, leaving 22 bases between. Germline V lookup: CDR1 SGHNT, CDR2 YYREEE (reference sequence). Written as DNA, the CDR3 is TGTGCCGCACAGGGATTTGGCGGCGGTCCCTACAATGAGCAGTTCTTC. Translated: CAAQGFGGGPYNEQFF.

This clonotype has a handful of counts. The V gene is TRBV28, the J gene TRBJ2-7, with a tentative D call TRBD1 (5 bases). In germline, CDR1 is MDHEN, CDR2 SYDVKM. Deletions cut 5 bases from V and 4 bases from J, with 12 bases between. This CDR3 comprises 13 residues. The CDR3 loop reads CASSPADRYEQYV. DNA of the CDR3: TGTGCCAGCAGTCCCGCCGACAGATACGAGCAGTACGTC.

This clonotype has just a few counts. This sequence joins TRBV6-5 and TRBJ2-3; D call uncertain. From germline, CDR1 is MNHEY and CDR2 SVGAGI. The CDR3 spans 12 residues. The ends were cut back, 11 bases at V and 3 bases at J, with 12 bases in the middle. The DNA for the CDR3 is TGTGCCGTCAGATCCGGAACAGATACGCAGTATTTT. Encoded protein: CAVRSGTDTQYF.

In this sample, this clonotype turned up many times. V usage is TRBV12-3 or TRBV12-4 and J usage is TRBJ2-3; 7 nucleotides line up with TRBD1. CDR3 length: 15 amino acids. V dropped 5 bases and J dropped 2; count of bases not matched to a gene: 7. This chain's CDR3 is CASSPRGQYTDTQYF. The CDR3, as DNA: TGTGCCAGCAGTCCGAGGGGACAGTACACAGATACGCAGTATTTT.

This clonotype showed up just a few times. This chain joins TRBV5-4 and TRBJ2-1; 9 bases line up with TRBD2. J lost 5 bases, V lost 2 bases, and 5 bases had no gene match. The CDR3 is 15 residues long. Per the germline V gene, CDR1 is SGHNT and CDR2 is YYREEE (reference sequence). CDR3 sequence reads: CASSFFAGGDNEQFF. CDR3 DNA: TGTGCCAGCAGCTTTTTTGCGGGGGGGGACAATGAGCAGTTCTTC.

V is TRBV4-1 and J is TRBJ2-1, with TRBD2 matching 13 bases. V lost 1 base to trimming and J lost 10 bases; unmatched junction nucleotides: 16. CDR1 and CDR2 (germline): MGHRA, YSYEKL. This CDR3 is 19 amino acids long. The CDR3 DNA sequence: TGCGCCAGCAGCCAAGTCCCCCTAAAACTAGCGGGGGGGAGTGCGGAGCAGTTCTTC. Translated: CASSQVPLKLAGGSAEQFF.

This chain links TRBV9 with TRBJ2-3; weak D call: TRBD2 (5 bases). The CDR3 is made up of 13 amino acids. Trimming shortened V by 0 bases and J by 4 bases, and 6 bases separated the two germline ends. The germline gives CDR1 SGDLS, CDR2 YYNGEE. The CDR3 sequence is CASSVARADTQYF. The DNA of the CDR3 is TGTGCCAGCAGCGTAGCGAGGGCAGATACGCAGTATTTT.

J is TRBJ2-1 and V is TRBV12-3 or TRBV12-4; 9 bases are shared with TRBD1. The CDR3 spans 17 residues. V lost 5 bases to trimming and J lost 4 bases; unmatched junction nucleotides: 12. The CDR3 nucleotides read TGTGCCAGCAGTGCCGGGACAGGGCTAAGCGGGTACAATGAGCAGTTCTTC. Its protein is CASSAGTGLSGYNEQFF.

The rearrangement links TRBV7-9 to TRBJ2-6; maybe TRBD2 (5 bases). CDR3 size: 17 residues. Looked up from germline, CDR1 is SEHNR and CDR2 is FQNEAQ (reference sequence). The V and J ends lost 2 bases and 0 bases respectively, with 11 bases between them. The CDR3 nucleotides read TGTGCCAGCAGCTTAAAGGGAGACCTCTCTGGGGCCAACGTCCTGACTTTC. The encoded protein is CASSLKGDLSGANVLTF.

J is TRBJ1-6 and V is TRBV6-2 or TRBV6-3; TRBD1 is a possible D gene (5 bases). Germline values: CDR1 MNHEY, CDR2 SVGEGT. CDR3 length: 20 residues. V gave up 1 base and J gave up 0 bases, with 19 bases separating them. The CDR3 DNA sequence: TGTGCCAGCAGTTACTTCGCCCCGGGGGATTCTAGCTCCTATAATTCACCCCTCCACTTT. Protein sequence: CASSYFAPGDSSSYNSPLHF.

V gene TRBV7-2 combines with J gene TRBJ1-6; D possibly corresponds to TRBD1 (5 bases). Per the germline V gene, CDR1 is SGHTA and CDR2 is FQGNSA. The V end was cut by 1 base, the J end by 6 bases, with 13 bases between. This CDR3 has 16 amino acids. CDR3 sequence reads: CASSLVRGLGNSPLHF. The CDR3 nucleotides are TGTGCCAGCAGCTTAGTGCGGGGACTAGGTAATTCACCCCTCCACTTT.